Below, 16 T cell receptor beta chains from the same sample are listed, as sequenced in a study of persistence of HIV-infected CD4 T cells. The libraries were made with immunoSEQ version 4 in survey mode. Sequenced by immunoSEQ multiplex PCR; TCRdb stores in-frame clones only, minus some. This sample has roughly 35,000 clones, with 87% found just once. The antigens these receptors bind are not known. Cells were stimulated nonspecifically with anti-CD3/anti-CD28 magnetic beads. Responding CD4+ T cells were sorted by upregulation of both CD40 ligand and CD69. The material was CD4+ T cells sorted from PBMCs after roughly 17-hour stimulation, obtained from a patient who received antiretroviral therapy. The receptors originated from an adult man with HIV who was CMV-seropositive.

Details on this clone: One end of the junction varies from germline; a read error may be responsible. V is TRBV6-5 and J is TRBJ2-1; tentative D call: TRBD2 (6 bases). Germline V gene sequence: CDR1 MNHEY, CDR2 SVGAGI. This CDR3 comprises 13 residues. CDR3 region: CASYRDSFNEQFF. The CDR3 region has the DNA TGTGCCAGTTACCGGGACTCCTTCAATGAGCAGTTCTTC.

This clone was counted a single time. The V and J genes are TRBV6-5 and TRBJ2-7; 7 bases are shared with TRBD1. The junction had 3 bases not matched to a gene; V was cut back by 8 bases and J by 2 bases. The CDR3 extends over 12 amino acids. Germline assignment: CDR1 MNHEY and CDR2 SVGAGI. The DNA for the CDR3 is TGTGCCAGCGGGACAGCCGCCTACGAGCAGTACTTC. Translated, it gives CASGTAAYEQYF.

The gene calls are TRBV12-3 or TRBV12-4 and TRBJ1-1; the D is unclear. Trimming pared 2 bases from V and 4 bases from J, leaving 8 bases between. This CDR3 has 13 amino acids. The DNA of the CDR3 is TGTGCCAGCAGTTTAACCCTAGTCACTGAAGCTTTCTTT. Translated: CASSLTLVTEAFF.

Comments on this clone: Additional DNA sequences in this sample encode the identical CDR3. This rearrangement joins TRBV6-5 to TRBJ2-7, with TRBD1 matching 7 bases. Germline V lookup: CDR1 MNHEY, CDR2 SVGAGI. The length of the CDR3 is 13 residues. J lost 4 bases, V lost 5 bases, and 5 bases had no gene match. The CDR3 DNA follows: TGTGCCAGCAGTCGAGGGGGCAGGTACGAGCAGTACTTC. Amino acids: CASSRGGRYEQYF.

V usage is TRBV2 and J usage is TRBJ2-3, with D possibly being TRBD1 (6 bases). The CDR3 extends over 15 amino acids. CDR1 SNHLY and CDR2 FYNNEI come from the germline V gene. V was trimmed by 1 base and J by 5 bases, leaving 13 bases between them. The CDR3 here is CASSEGSRGLDTQYF. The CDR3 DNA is TGTGCCAGCAGTGAAGGCTCCAGGGGTCTAGATACGCAGTATTTT.

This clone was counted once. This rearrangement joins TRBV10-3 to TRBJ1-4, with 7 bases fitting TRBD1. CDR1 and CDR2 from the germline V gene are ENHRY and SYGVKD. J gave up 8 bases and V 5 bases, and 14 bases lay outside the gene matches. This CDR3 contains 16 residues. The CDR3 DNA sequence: TGTGCCATCAGTTACGGTGCCCGGGACAGTGGAGAAAAACTGTTTTTT. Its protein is CAISYGARDSGEKLFF.

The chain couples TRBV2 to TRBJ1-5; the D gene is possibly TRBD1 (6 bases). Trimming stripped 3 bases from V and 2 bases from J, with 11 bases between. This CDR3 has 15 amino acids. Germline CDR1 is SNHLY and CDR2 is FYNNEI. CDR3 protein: CASSEEQGGNQPQHF. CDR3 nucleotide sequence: TGTGCCAGCAGTGAGGAACAGGGTGGCAATCAGCCCCAGCATTTT.

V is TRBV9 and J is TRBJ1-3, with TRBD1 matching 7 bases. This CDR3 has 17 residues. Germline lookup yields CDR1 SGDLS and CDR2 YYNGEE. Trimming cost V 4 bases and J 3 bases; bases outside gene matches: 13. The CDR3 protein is CASSPASAGGFGNTIYF. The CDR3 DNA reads TGTGCCAGCAGCCCGGCCAGTGCAGGGGGTTTTGGAAACACCATATATTTT.

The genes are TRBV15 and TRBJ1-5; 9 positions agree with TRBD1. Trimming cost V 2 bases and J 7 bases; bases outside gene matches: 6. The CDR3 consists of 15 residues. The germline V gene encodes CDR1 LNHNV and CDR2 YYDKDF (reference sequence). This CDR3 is CATSRFTGGGQPQHF. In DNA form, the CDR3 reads TGTGCCACCAGCAGATTCACAGGGGGCGGACAGCCCCAGCATTTT.

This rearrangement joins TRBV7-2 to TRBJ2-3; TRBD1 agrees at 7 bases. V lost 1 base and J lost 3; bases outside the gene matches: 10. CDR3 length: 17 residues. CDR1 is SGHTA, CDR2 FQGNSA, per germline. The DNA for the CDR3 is TGTGCCAGCAGCTTAGGTTCAGGGGGTAAGAGAACAGATACGCAGTATTTT. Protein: CASSLGSGGKRTDTQYF.

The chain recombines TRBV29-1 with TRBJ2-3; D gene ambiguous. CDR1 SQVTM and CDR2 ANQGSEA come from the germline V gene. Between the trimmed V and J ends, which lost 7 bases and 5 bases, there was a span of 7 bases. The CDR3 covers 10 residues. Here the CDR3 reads CSALRDTQYF. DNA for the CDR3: TGCAGCGCGCTTCGAGATACGCAGTATTTT.

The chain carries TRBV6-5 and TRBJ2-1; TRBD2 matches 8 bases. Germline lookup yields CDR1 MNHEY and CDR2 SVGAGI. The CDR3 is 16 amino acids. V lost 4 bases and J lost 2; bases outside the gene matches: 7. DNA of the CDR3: TGTGCCAGCAGTTTAAGACTAGCGTCTACCTACAATGAGCAGTTCTTC. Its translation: CASSLRLASTYNEQFF.

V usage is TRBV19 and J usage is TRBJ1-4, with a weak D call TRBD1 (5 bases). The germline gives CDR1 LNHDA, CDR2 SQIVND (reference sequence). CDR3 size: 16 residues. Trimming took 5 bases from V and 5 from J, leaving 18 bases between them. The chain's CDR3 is CASSARPGPVNEKLFF. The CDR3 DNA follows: TGTGCCAGTAGTGCCAGGCCGGGACCGGTAAATGAAAAACTGTTTTTT.

DNA of the CDR3: TGTGCCAGGGGCCCTTGTGGTAGCACAGATACGCAGTATTTT. Translated, it gives CARGPCGSTDTQYF. V usage is TRBV6-4 and J usage is TRBJ2-3, with D uncertain. Germline V gene sequence: CDR1 MRHNA, CDR2 SNTAGT. Trimming left V 9 bases short and J 0 bases short, with 13 bases between. There are 14 residues in the CDR3.

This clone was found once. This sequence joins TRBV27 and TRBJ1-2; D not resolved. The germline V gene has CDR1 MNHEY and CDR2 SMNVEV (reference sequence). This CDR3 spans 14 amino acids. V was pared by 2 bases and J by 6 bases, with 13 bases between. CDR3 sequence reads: CASSLGPARDGYTF. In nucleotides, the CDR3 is TGTGCCAGCAGTTTAGGGCCAGCCCGGGATGGCTACACCTTC.

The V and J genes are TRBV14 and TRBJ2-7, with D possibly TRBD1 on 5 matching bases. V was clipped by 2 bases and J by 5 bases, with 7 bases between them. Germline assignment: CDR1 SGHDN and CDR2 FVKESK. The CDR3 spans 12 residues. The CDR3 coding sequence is TGTGCCAGCAGCCAACAGGGAAACGAGCAGTACTTC. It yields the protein CASSQQGNEQYF.